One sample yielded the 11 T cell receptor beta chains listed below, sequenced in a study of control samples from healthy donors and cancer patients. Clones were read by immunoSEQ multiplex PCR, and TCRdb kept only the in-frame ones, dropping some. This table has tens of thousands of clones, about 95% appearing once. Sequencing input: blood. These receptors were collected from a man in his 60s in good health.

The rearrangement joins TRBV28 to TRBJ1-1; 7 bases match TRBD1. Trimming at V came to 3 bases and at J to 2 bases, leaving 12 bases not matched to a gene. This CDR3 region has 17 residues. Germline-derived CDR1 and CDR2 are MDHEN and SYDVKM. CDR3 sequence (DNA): TGTGCCAGCAGTTTGGTGGACAGGCGACATCATAACACTGAAGCTTTCTTT. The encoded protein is CASSLVDRRHHNTEAFF.

The CDR3 sequence is CAWSVQGNQPQHF. In DNA, the CDR3 is TGTGCCTGGAGTGTACAGGGGAATCAGCCCCAGCATTTT. The chain recombines TRBV30 with TRBJ1-5; 7 nucleotides agree with TRBD1. This CDR3 comprises 13 residues. Trimming at V came to 0 bases and at J to 4 bases, leaving 0 bases not matched to a gene. Germline V gene lookup returns CDR1 GTSNPN and CDR2 SVGIG (reference sequence).

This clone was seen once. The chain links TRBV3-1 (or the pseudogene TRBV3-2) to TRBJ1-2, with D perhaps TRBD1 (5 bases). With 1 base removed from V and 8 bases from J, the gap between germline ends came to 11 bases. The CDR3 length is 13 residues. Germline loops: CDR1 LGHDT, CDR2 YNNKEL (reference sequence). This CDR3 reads CASSQARADGYTF. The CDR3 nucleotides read TGTGCCAGCAGCCAAGCCAGGGCCGACGGCTACACCTTC.

The CDR3 reads CASSRSTGVGNTIYF. The CDR3 DNA reads as TGTGCCAGCAGCCGCTCAACAGGGGTCGGAAACACCATATATTTT. The chain is built from TRBV7-2 and TRBJ1-3; 7 bases agree with TRBD1. The V gene end was trimmed by 5 bases and the J gene end by 4 bases; junction bases not matched to a gene: 8. The CDR3 is made up of 15 amino acids. Germline CDR1 SGHTA, CDR2 FQGNSA.

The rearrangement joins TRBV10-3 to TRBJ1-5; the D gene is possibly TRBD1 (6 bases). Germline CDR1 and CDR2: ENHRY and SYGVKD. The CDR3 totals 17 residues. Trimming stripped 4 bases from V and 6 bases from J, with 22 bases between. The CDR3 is CAISASGGGNVGQPQHF. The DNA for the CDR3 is TGTGCCATCAGTGCGAGCGGGGGCGGGAACGTTGGTCAGCCCCAGCATTTT.

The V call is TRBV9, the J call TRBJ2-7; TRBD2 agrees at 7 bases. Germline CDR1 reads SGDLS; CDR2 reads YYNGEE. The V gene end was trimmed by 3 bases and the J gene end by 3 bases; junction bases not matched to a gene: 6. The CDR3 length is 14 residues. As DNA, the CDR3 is TGTGCCAGCAGCGCCGGGACTACGCGCTACGAGCAGTACTTC. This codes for CASSAGTTRYEQYF.

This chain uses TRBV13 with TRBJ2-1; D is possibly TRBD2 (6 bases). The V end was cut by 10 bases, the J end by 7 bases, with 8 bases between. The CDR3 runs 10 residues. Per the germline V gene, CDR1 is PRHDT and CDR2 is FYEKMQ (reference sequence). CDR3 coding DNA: TGTGCCACTCTAGCGAATGAGCAGTTCTTC. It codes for CATLANEQFF.

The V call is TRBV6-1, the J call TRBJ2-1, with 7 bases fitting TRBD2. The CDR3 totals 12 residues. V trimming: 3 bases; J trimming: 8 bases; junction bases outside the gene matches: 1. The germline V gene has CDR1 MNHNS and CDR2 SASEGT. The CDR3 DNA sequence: TGTGCCAGCAGTGATCGGGGGGATGAGCAGTTCTTC. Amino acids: CASSDRGDEQFF.

CDR3 in amino acids: CASRRTSGTIEQYF. In DNA, the CDR3 is TGCGCCAGCAGACGGACTAGCGGTACCATTGAGCAGTACTTC. This chain connects TRBV5-1 to TRBJ2-7; 10 nucleotides match TRBD2. This CDR3 has 14 amino acids. Germline trimming cut 5 bases from V and 7 bases from J; bases unmatched to any gene: 9. From germline, CDR1 is SGHRS and CDR2 YFSETQ.

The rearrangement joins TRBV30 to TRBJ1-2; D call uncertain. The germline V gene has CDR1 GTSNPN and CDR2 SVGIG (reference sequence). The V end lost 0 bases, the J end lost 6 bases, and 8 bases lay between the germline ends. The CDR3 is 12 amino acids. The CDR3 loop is CAWSVLGDGYTF. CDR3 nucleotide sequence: TGTGCCTGGAGTGTACTAGGTGATGGCTACACCTTC.

The DNA for the CDR3 is TGTGCCAGCATGCTTCGAGGCGGGGAGCTGTTTTTT. Encoded protein: CASMLRGGELFF. The chain uses TRBV27 and TRBJ2-2; D is uncertain. The germline CDR1 and CDR2 sequences are MNHEY and SMNVEV (reference sequence). This CDR3 contains 12 residues. Trimming pared 7 bases from V and 7 bases from J, leaving 10 bases between.